Each of the 30 T cell receptor beta chains below was sequenced from the same sample in a study of CD8 T cells in ankylosing spondylitis. Whole-study findings and limits: One TCR beta motif, made up of eight or nine highly homologous variants, appeared characteristic of ankylosing spondylitis blood.

TCRdb used MiXCR to reprocess the 5' RACE reads, holding one entry per CDR3 protein. Of approximately 300,000 distinct CDR3 sequences detected, 7.5% to 9% appear once; the ten largest clones hold just over 14%. Their specific antigens are unknown. Specimen: blood, either unsorted or a sorted T cell fraction (not recorded which). All receptors derive from a male donor with ankylosing spondylitis.

This clonotype was counted between two and nine times. The chain links TRBV29-1 to TRBJ2-3; maybe TRBD1 (6 bases). The V end was cut by 1 base, the J end by 0 bases, with 8 bases between. Germline values: CDR1 SQVTM, CDR2 ANQGSEA. The CDR3 length is 14 residues. This CDR3 reads CSVEVTGSTDTQYF. CDR3 sequence (DNA): TGCAGCGTTGAAGTAACAGGGAGCACAGATACGCAGTATTTT.

This clonotype was counted once. This chain links TRBV12-3 or TRBV12-4 with TRBJ2-1; 7 bases agree with TRBD1. Trimming cost V 2 bases and J 6 bases; bases outside gene matches: 4. The length of the CDR3 is 14 residues. CDR3 sequence reads: CASSLRDRSNEQFF. As DNA, the CDR3 is TGTGCCAGCAGTTTAAGGGACAGAAGCAATGAGCAGTTCTTC.

The chain combines TRBV5-1 with TRBJ2-3; D is perhaps TRBD2 (6 bases). The CDR3 loop spans 15 amino acids. V lost 7 bases and J lost 6, with 21 bases in between. Per the germline V gene, CDR1 is SGHRS and CDR2 is YFSETQ. The CDR3 DNA follows: TGCGCCAGCTCGACGGCCGGGGGTTCCTGGGATACGCAGTATTTT. Translation: CASSTAGGSWDTQYF.

Only a few counts were recorded for this clonotype. The chain carries TRBV3-1 and TRBJ2-1, with 7 bases identical to TRBD1. Unmatched junction bases numbered 2, after V lost 8 bases and J lost 4 bases. Looked up from germline, CDR1 is LGHDT and CDR2 is YNNKEL (reference sequence). This CDR3 has 12 amino acids. This CDR3 reads CASGQEYNEQFF. The CDR3 DNA follows: TGTGCCAGCGGACAGGAGTACAATGAGCAGTTCTTC.

The V call is TRBV5-5, the J call TRBJ2-2, with D maybe TRBD2 (5 bases). This CDR3 contains 16 residues. Germline CDR1 and CDR2: SGHKS and YYEKEE (reference sequence). V shed 5 bases and J shed 5 bases, with 19 bases lying between them. The CDR3 region is CASRTDRDSGTGELFF. CDR3 nucleotides: TGTGCCAGCAGGACCGATAGGGATTCGGGGACCGGGGAGCTGTTTTTT.

The V gene is TRBV28, the J gene TRBJ2-3, with TRBD1 matching 9 bases. V lost 8 bases to trimming and J lost 4 bases; unmatched junction nucleotides: 7. Germline CDR1 is MDHEN and CDR2 is SYDVKM. The CDR3 covers 14 residues. CDR3 nucleotide sequence: TGTGCCAGCTTGACAGGGGGTTATCCAGATACGCAGTATTTT. Protein: CASLTGGYPDTQYF.

The chain carries TRBV7-2 and TRBJ1-2; D is possibly TRBD1 (5 bases). V lost 6 bases, J lost 8 bases, and 10 bases lay in between. There are 11 residues in the CDR3. Germline CDR1 SGHTA, CDR2 FQGNSA. The CDR3 loop is CASREGYGYTF. CDR3 nucleotides: TGTGCCAGCAGAGAGGGGTACGGCTACACCTTC.

This clonotype is medium-sized in the sample. This chain links TRBV5-1 with TRBJ1-1; no clear D gene. V was cut by 5 bases and J by 0 bases, with 8 bases left in between. The CDR3 loop spans 13 amino acids. Germline loops: CDR1 SGHRS, CDR2 YFSETQ. The CDR3 reads CASRRDMNTEAFF. The CDR3 DNA reads TGCGCCAGCAGGCGTGACATGAACACTGAAGCTTTCTTT.

This clonotype was found a few times. The V gene is TRBV15, the J gene TRBJ1-1, with D maybe TRBD1 (6 bases). The CDR3 has 14 residues. V dropped 0 bases and J dropped 6 bases, with 11 bases sitting between them. Germline values: CDR1 LNHNV, CDR2 YYDKDF (reference sequence). The CDR3 protein is CATSRDTGYSEAFF. The CDR3 region has the DNA TGTGCCACCAGCAGAGACACAGGGTATTCTGAAGCTTTCTTT.

The CDR3 DNA reads as TGTGCAGCAGGGGTCGGCGAGACCCAGTACTTC. This gives the protein CAAGVGETQYF. The chain has TRBV6-5 and TRBJ2-5, with D tentatively TRBD1 (6 bases). Germline CDR1 MNHEY, CDR2 SVGAGI. This CDR3 spans 11 amino acids.

This chain links TRBV6-2 or TRBV6-3 with TRBJ2-5, with 8 bases fitting TRBD1. V dropped 10 bases and J dropped 5; count of bases not matched to a gene: 9. There are 13 residues in the CDR3. Per germline, CDR1 MNHEY and CDR2 SVGEGT. CDR3 region: CAIGQGTRETQYF. The DNA of the CDR3 is TGTGCCATTGGACAGGGCACTCGGGAGACCCAGTACTTC.

A few counts support this clonotype. The chain is built from TRBV13 and TRBJ1-5, with TRBD1 matching over 8 bases. The CDR3 spans 17 residues. The germline V gene has CDR1 PRHDT and CDR2 FYEKMQ (reference sequence). The V segment lost 5 bases and the J segment 0 bases; nucleotides outside the gene matches: 9. CDR3 residues: CASSQGTGGNSNQPQHF. The CDR3 nucleotides are TGTGCCAGCAGCCAGGGGACAGGAGGGAATAGCAATCAGCCCCAGCATTTT.

J is TRBJ2-5 and V is TRBV7-9, with D hard to call. The germline gives CDR1 SEHNR, CDR2 FQNEAQ (reference sequence). This CDR3 contains 13 residues. Trimming cost V 5 bases and J 6 bases, with 13 bases left between them. In DNA form, the CDR3 reads TGTGCCAGCAGCCCTCGCCTGACGAAGACCCAGTACTTC. This encodes CASSPRLTKTQYF.

J is TRBJ2-7 and V is TRBV10-3; D perhaps matches TRBD2 (6 bases). This CDR3 spans 13 amino acids. Germline CDR1 and CDR2: ENHRY and SYGVKD. Trimming took off 11 bases at V and 7 bases at J, with 21 bases between the two ends. This CDR3 is CAAALGGVREQYF. The CDR3 DNA reads as TGTGCCGCCGCACTGGGCGGGGTGAGAGAGCAGTACTTC.

This clonotype turned up a few times. The chain carries TRBV4-3 and TRBJ2-3, with D tentatively TRBD2 (6 bases). The CDR3 length is 16 residues. Germline-derived CDR1 and CDR2 are LGHNA and YSLEER. Trimming stripped 4 bases from V and 2 bases from J, with 16 bases between. The chain's CDR3 is CASSLRATRYTDTQYF. DNA for the CDR3: TGCGCCAGCAGCCTCCGAGCGACTAGATACACAGATACGCAGTATTTT.

This clonotype has at least ten counts. The V and J genes are TRBV28 and TRBJ1-5, with 7 bases matching TRBD1. The CDR3 length is 12 residues. Unmatched junction bases numbered 5, after V lost 5 bases and J lost 10 bases. Germline CDR1 is MDHEN and CDR2 is SYDVKM. CDR3 in amino acids: CASSPNRGPQHF. The CDR3, as DNA: TGTGCCAGCAGTCCCAACAGGGGCCCCCAGCATTTT.

The CDR3 reads CASRQTGIHTDTQYF. The DNA for the CDR3 is TGTGCCAGTAGACAGACAGGGATCCACACAGATACGCAGTATTTT. J is TRBJ2-3 and V is TRBV19; 7 positions match TRBD1. V dropped 6 bases and J dropped 2; count of bases not matched to a gene: 8. The CDR3 contains 15 residues. Germline assignment: CDR1 LNHDA and CDR2 SQIVND (reference sequence).

Comment on this clonotype: Since a much larger clone is just one base distant, this may be a read error. The V and J genes are TRBV7-3 and TRBJ2-2; D is perhaps TRBD2 (5 bases). V lost 3 bases to trimming and J lost 0 bases, with 8 bases between them. The germline V gene has CDR1 SGHTA and CDR2 FQGTGA. The CDR3 is 15 amino acids. In DNA form, the CDR3 reads TGTGCCAGCAGCTTCGGGAAGGCGAACACCGGGGAGCTGTTTTTT. Translated: CASSFGKANTGELFF.

The chain combines TRBV7-2 with TRBJ2-7; D is unresolved. The CDR3 is 15 amino acids. V lost 0 bases and J lost 9, with 18 bases in between. CDR1 and CDR2 (germline): SGHTA, FQGNSA. The CDR3 DNA reads TGTGCCAGCAGCTTAGCCCGGACCCGAAGAGGCGGGCAGTACTTC. Protein: CASSLARTRRGGQYF.

This clonotype was picked up many times. The chain couples TRBV5-6 to TRBJ1-1; D is uncertain. V lost 4 bases to trimming and J lost 1 base, with 8 bases between them. CDR3 length equals 13 residues. Per germline, CDR1 SGHDT and CDR2 YYEEEE. This chain's CDR3 is CASSPTENTEAFF. The CDR3 DNA reads TGTGCCAGCAGCCCGACCGAGAACACTGAAGCTTTCTTT.

This clonotype was seen a few times. The genes are TRBV5-1 and TRBJ1-2; D not certain. The CDR3 covers 12 residues. Germline CDR1 reads SGHRS; CDR2 reads YFSETQ. V lost 0 bases, J lost 8 bases, and 8 bases lay in between. CDR3 DNA sequence: TGCGCCAGCAGCTTGGATAGTCTCGGCTACACCTTC. It encodes CASSLDSLGYTF.

This clonotype was seen a few times. The rearrangement joins TRBV7-2 to TRBJ2-1, with 14 bases aligning to TRBD2. The CDR3 has 16 amino acids. Germline CDR1 is SGHTA and CDR2 is FQGNSA. V lost 2 bases, J lost 8 bases, and 5 bases stayed unmatched. CDR3 sequence reads: CASSLRLAGGFDEQFF. The CDR3, as DNA: TGTGCCAGCAGCTTACGACTAGCGGGAGGGTTCGATGAGCAGTTCTTC.

This chain joins TRBV20-1 and TRBJ1-1; D is unclear. The CDR3 has 12 amino acids. Germline V CDR1 and CDR2: DFQATT, SNEGSKA (reference sequence). CDR3 in amino acids: CSAGDSNTEAFF. CDR3 DNA: TGCAGCGCCGGGGATTCGAACACTGAAGCTTTCTTT.

V usage is TRBV5-6 and J usage is TRBJ2-5; D call uncertain. This CDR3 comprises 14 residues. Trimming pared 3 bases from V and 2 bases from J, leaving 11 bases between. The germline V gene has CDR1 SGHDT and CDR2 YYEEEE. For the CDR3, the DNA is TGTGCCAGCAGCTACGGCTTCGGGCAAGAGACCCAGTACTTC. Amino acid sequence: CASSYGFGQETQYF.

This clonotype was seen a few times. The chain has TRBV20-1 and TRBJ1-1, with 7 bases that match TRBD1. The CDR3 length is 14 residues. CDR1 is DFQATT and CDR2 is SNEGSKA in the germline V gene (reference sequence). V gave up 3 bases and J gave up 0 bases; unmatched junction bases: 4. The CDR3 bases are TGCAGTGCTAGTGGGGGACAGATGAACACTGAAGCTTTCTTT. It specifies CSASGGQMNTEAFF.

Here the CDR3 DNA reads TGCGCCAGCAGTCCCCTAGCGGGAGTTGTGTCTGGGGCCAACGTCCTGACTTTC. It codes for CASSPLAGVVSGANVLTF. J is TRBJ2-6 and V is TRBV5-1, with 10 bases identical to TRBD2. Germline CDR1 and CDR2: SGHRS and YFSETQ. J was trimmed by 1 base and V by 5 bases; bases with no gene match: 9. The CDR3 runs 18 residues. Filled out from reference TRBV5-1 and TRBJ2-6, the complete variable domain reads KAGVTQTPRYLIKTRGQQVTLSCSPISGHRSVSWYQQTPGQGLQFLFEYFSETQRNKGNFPGRFSGRQFSNSRSEMNVSTLELGDSALYLCASSPLAGVVSGANVLTFGAGSRLTVL.

V is TRBV5-1 and J is TRBJ2-5, with 12 positions matching TRBD2. Trimming cost V 4 bases and J 3 bases; bases outside gene matches: 10. Looked up from germline, CDR1 is SGHRS and CDR2 is YFSETQ. This CDR3 has 17 residues. In nucleotides, the CDR3 is TGCGCCAGCAGCATCACCGGGACTAGCGGGCCGGAAGAGACCCAGTACTTC. Its protein is CASSITGTSGPEETQYF.

This clonotype has just a few counts. The rearrangement joins TRBV19 to TRBJ2-1; either TRBD1 or TRBD2 may supply D (5 bases each). Trimming removed 3 bases from V and 3 bases from J, with 9 bases in between. The CDR3 has 14 amino acids. The germline V gene encodes CDR1 LNHDA and CDR2 SQIVND (reference sequence). CDR3 in amino acids: CASSIQGVYNEQFF. The CDR3 DNA reads as TGTGCCAGTAGTATTCAGGGAGTCTACAATGAGCAGTTCTTC.

This clonotype turned up a few times. V gene TRBV7-2 combines with J gene TRBJ2-1; 9 bases fit TRBD2. With V trimmed by 6 bases and J by 2 bases, 5 bases remained unmatched. The CDR3 totals 15 residues. The V gene's germline CDR1 is SGHTA and CDR2 FQGNSA. The CDR3 here is CASRRSSGAYNEQFF. Here the CDR3 DNA reads TGTGCCAGCAGGCGTTCTAGCGGGGCCTACAATGAGCAGTTCTTC.

The chain recombines TRBV5-1 with TRBJ2-1; 8 bases line up with TRBD2. The CDR3 runs to 16 residues. CDR1 and CDR2 from the germline V gene are SGHRS and YFSETQ. Trimming cost V 0 bases and J 6 bases; bases outside gene matches: 8. For the CDR3, the DNA is TGCGCCAGCAGCTTGGGAAGACTAGCGAGGGGCAATGAGCAGTTCTTC. The encoded protein is CASSLGRLARGNEQFF.